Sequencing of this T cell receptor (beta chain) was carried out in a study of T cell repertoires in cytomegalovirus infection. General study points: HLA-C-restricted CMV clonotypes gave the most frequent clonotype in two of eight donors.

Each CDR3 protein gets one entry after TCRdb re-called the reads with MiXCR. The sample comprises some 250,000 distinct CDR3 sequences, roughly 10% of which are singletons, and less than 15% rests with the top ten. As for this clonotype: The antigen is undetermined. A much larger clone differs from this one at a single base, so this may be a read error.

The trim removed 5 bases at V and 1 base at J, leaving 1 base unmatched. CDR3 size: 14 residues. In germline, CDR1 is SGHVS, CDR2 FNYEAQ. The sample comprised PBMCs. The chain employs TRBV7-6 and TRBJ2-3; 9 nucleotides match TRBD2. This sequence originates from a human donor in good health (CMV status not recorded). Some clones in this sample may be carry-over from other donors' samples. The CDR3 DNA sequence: TGTGCCAGCAGCCCTAGCGGGGGCACAGATACGCAGTATTTT. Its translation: CASSPSGGTDTQYF.